The 17 T cell receptor beta chains given below trace back to one sample, sequenced in a study of brain T cells in children with intractable seizures. The protocol was immunoSEQ multiplex PCR, while the TCRdb copy is restricted to in-frame clones and leaves out a portion. The data hold 110,000 or so clones, with around 94% observed a single time. The material sequenced was peripheral blood, taken at surgery. The origin of the receptors is a boy in the first two years of life with hemimegalencephaly and intractable seizures.

The gene calls are TRBV9 and TRBJ2-3; no definite D call. The CDR3 consists of 14 residues. Germline assignment: CDR1 SGDLS and CDR2 YYNGEE. With 3 bases removed from V and 1 base from J, the gap between germline ends came to 9 bases. The CDR3 protein is CASSGGSGTDTQYF. CDR3 in DNA: TGTGCCAGCAGCGGGGGATCTGGCACAGATACGCAGTATTTT.

This chain connects TRBV27 to TRBJ1-5; D uncertain. The CDR3 spans 13 residues. Germline V gene data show CDR1 as MNHEY and CDR2 as SMNVEV (reference sequence). Trimming cost V 1 base and J 6 bases, with 7 bases left between them. For the CDR3, the DNA is TGTGCCAGCAGTTTATTTCGCGGTCAGCCCCAGCATTTT. It encodes CASSLFRGQPQHF.

The V gene is TRBV6-5, the J gene TRBJ1-2, with a tentative D call TRBD1 (6 bases). The germline V gene encodes CDR1 MNHEY and CDR2 SVGAGI. CDR3 size: 13 residues. V shed 5 bases and J shed 5 bases, with 12 bases lying between them. As DNA, the CDR3 is TGTGCCAGCAGTCCCAGGGGACCATATGGCTACACCTTC. It encodes CASSPRGPYGYTF.

The CDR3 is CASSFMPGQTTYEQYF. In DNA, the CDR3 is TGTGCCAGCAGCTTCATGCCGGGACAGACTACCTACGAGCAGTACTTC. This chain connects TRBV7-9 to TRBJ2-7, with 7 bases identical to TRBD1. The CDR3 spans 16 residues. With V trimmed by 3 bases and J by 2 bases, 10 bases remained unmatched. Germline loops: CDR1 SEHNR, CDR2 FQNEAQ (reference sequence).

The V call is TRBV18, the J call TRBJ2-7; a possible D gene is TRBD2 (6 bases). CDR1 is KGHSH, CDR2 LQKENI, per germline. The V end lost 0 bases, the J end lost 3 bases, and 18 bases lay between the germline ends. There are 17 residues in the CDR3. CDR3 in amino acids: CASSPPMGGGLYYEQYF. CDR3 nucleotide sequence: TGTGCCAGCTCACCACCGATGGGGGGTGGTTTATACTACGAGCAGTACTTC.

The chain has TRBV3-1 (or the pseudogene TRBV3-2) and TRBJ2-5; 8 nucleotides align to TRBD2. The J segment lost 4 bases and the V segment lost 1 base, leaving 11 bases of the junction unmatched. Germline assignment: CDR1 LGHDT and CDR2 YNNKEL (reference sequence). This CDR3 is 17 amino acids long. Here the CDR3 reads CASSQVILAEWGETQYF. The CDR3 DNA reads TGTGCCAGCAGCCAAGTCATACTAGCGGAGTGGGGAGAGACCCAGTACTTC.

The chain is built from TRBV28 and TRBJ2-1; TRBD2 agrees at 7 bases. Germline V lookup: CDR1 MDHEN, CDR2 SYDVKM. With 3 bases clipped from V and 8 bases from J, the junction kept 13 bases outside the gene matches. The CDR3 spans 16 residues. This chain's CDR3 is CASSLAPGRASYEQFF. For the CDR3, the DNA is TGTGCCAGCAGTTTGGCCCCAGGGAGGGCTAGTTATGAGCAGTTCTTC.

This clone is a singleton in its sample. This rearrangement joins TRBV20-1 to TRBJ2-1, with D perhaps TRBD1 (5 bases). There are 11 residues in the CDR3. Trimming left V 6 bases short and J 2 bases short, with 5 bases between. Germline-derived CDR1 and CDR2 are DFQATT and SNEGSKA (reference sequence). CDR3 loop: CSAGAYNEQFF. In DNA form, the CDR3 reads TGCAGTGCAGGGGCCTACAATGAGCAGTTCTTC.

This clone appeared a few times. J is TRBJ2-1 and V is TRBV12-3 or TRBV12-4; 10 bases match TRBD2. CDR3 length: 13 residues. Trimming removed 4 bases from V and 6 bases from J; junction bases left unmatched: 0. The CDR3 nucleotides are TGTGCCAGCAGTTGGACTAGCGGCAATGAGCAGTTCTTC. As protein: CASSWTSGNEQFF.

The chain uses TRBV18 and TRBJ2-3; 8 bases align to TRBD1. The CDR3 length is 16 residues. V gave up 3 bases and J gave up 2 bases; unmatched junction bases: 7. Germline V gene lookup returns CDR1 KGHSH and CDR2 LQKENI. This CDR3 reads CASSPLQGALTDTQYF. CDR3 sequence (DNA): TGTGCCAGCTCACCTCTCCAGGGGGCGCTCACAGATACGCAGTATTTT.

This chain links TRBV4-1 with TRBJ2-7; D gene unclear. The CDR3 loop spans 15 amino acids. Looked up from germline, CDR1 is MGHRA and CDR2 is YSYEKL. The V gene lost 3 bases and the J gene lost 1 base, with 13 bases spanning the gap. In DNA, the CDR3 is TGCGCCAGCAGCCATCGAACGTCAGATTCCTACGAGCAGTACTTC. Protein: CASSHRTSDSYEQYF.

The J gene is TRBJ2-7, the V gene TRBV4-2; a possible D gene is TRBD2 (6 bases). Germline assignment: CDR1 LGHNA and CDR2 YNFKEQ. The CDR3 is made up of 17 amino acids. The germline V and J ends were trimmed by 1 base and 1 base, with 17 bases remaining between them. CDR3 residues: CASSQGDTGVGSYEQYF. CDR3 coding DNA: TGTGCCAGCAGCCAAGGCGATACGGGAGTAGGGTCCTACGAGCAGTACTTC.

The rearrangement links TRBV19 to TRBJ1-1, with D perhaps TRBD1 (5 bases). The germline V gene has CDR1 LNHDA and CDR2 SQIVND (reference sequence). The CDR3 covers 12 residues. Between the trimmed V and J ends, which lost 2 bases and 6 bases, there was a span of 7 bases. The CDR3 sequence: CASSIRGPEAFF. CDR3 nucleotide sequence: TGTGCCAGTAGTATAAGGGGCCCTGAAGCTTTCTTT.

This rearrangement joins TRBV4-3 to TRBJ2-1, with 12 bases identical to TRBD2. V dropped 1 base and J dropped 2; count of bases not matched to a gene: 0. CDR1 and CDR2 from the germline V gene are LGHNA and YSLEER. This CDR3 contains 16 residues. CDR3: CASSQGLAGAYNEQFF. The CDR3, as DNA: TGCGCCAGCAGCCAAGGACTAGCGGGAGCCTACAATGAGCAGTTCTTC.

This chain links TRBV4-3 with TRBJ1-3, with D possibly matching TRBD1 (6 bases). The V gene lost 3 bases and the J gene lost 7 bases, with 10 bases spanning the gap. Germline CDR1 reads LGHNA; CDR2 reads YSLEER. The CDR3 is made up of 13 amino acids. CDR3 in DNA: TGCGCCAGCAGCCACGTCACAGGGAACACCATATATTTT. Residues: CASSHVTGNTIYF.

The J gene is TRBJ2-5, the V gene TRBV6-1; D uncertain. Per the germline V gene, CDR1 is MNHNS and CDR2 is SASEGT. The CDR3 has 11 amino acids. V was pared by 3 bases and J by 6 bases, with 5 bases between. The chain's CDR3 is CASSEGKTQYF. As DNA, the CDR3 is TGTGCCAGCAGTGAGGGGAAGACCCAGTACTTC.

The chain uses TRBV2 and TRBJ2-7, with unresolved D. CDR1 and CDR2 from the germline V gene are SNHLY and FYNNEI. V was clipped by 0 bases and J by 1 base, with 4 bases between them. This CDR3 contains 13 residues. The CDR3: CASSEARSYEQYF. CDR3 DNA sequence: TGTGCCAGCAGTGAAGCTAGGTCCTACGAGCAGTACTTC.